This TCR beta chain derives from a study of shared clonotypes between healthy human individuals. With V trimmed by 4 bases and J by 2 bases, 4 bases remained unmatched. The CDR3 covers 15 residues. The germline CDR1 and CDR2 sequences are SNHLY and FYNNEI. Assay used: immunoSEQ multiplex PCR; TCRdb lists only in-frame clones, some missing. The table has 2 million to 2.5 million clones, 92% seen once. The chain carries TRBV2 and TRBJ2-3; 9 nucleotides line up with TRBD2. This clonotype was sampled from a man younger than 35 in good health. Some clones in this sample may be carry-over from other donors' samples. Material for sequencing was naive CD4+ T cells from PBMCs. Subset described: CD45RA+ positively selected. The CDR3 DNA follows: TGTGCCAGCAGTGTGACTAGCGGAGACACAGATACGCAGTATTTT. Translation gives CASSVTSGDTDTQYF.